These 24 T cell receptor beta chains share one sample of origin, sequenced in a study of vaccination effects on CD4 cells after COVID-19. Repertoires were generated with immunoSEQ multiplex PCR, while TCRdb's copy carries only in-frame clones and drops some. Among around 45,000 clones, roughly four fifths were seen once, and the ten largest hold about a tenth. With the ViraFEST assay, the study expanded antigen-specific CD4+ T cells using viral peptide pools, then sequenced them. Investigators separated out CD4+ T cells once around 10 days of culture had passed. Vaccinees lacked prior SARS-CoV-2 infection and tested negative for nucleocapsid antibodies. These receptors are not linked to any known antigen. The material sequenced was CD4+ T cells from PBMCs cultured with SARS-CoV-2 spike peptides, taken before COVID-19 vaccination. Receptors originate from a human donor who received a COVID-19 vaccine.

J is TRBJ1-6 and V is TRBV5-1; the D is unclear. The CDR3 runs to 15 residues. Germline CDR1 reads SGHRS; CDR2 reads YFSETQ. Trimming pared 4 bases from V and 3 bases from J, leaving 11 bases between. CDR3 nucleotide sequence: TGCGCCAGCAGCCGCTGGGCTGGCTATAATTCACCCCTCCACTTT. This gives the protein CASSRWAGYNSPLHF.

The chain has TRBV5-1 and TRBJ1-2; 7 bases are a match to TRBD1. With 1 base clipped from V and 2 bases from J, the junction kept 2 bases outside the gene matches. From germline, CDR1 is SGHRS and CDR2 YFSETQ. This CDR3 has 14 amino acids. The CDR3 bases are TGCGCCAGCAGCTTGACAGGGGCGAACTATGGCTACACCTTC. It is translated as CASSLTGANYGYTF.

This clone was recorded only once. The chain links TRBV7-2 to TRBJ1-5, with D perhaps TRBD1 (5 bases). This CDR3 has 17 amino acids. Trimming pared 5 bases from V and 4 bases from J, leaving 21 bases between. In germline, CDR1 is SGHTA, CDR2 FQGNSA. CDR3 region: CASSRSWGAGINQPQHF. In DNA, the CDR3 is TGTGCCAGCAGCCGTTCATGGGGCGCTGGAATAAATCAGCCCCAGCATTTT.

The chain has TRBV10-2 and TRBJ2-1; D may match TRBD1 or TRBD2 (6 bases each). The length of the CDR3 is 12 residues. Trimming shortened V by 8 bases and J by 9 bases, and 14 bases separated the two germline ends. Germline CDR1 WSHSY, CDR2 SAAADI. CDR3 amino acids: CASRPGAGEQFF. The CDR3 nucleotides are TGCGCCAGCCGCCCGGGGGCAGGTGAGCAGTTCTTC.

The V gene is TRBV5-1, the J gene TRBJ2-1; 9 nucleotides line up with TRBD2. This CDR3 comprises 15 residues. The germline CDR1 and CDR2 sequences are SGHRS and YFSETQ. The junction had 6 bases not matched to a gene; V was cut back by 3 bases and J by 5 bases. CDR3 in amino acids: CASSSLRGGDNEQFF. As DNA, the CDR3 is TGCGCCAGCAGCTCCCTGCGGGGGGGGGACAATGAGCAGTTCTTC.

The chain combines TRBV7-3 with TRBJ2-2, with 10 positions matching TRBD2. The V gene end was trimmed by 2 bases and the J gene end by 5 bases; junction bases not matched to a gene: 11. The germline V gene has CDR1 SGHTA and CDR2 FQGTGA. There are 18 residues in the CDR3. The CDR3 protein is CASSLVPSGGTGTGELFF. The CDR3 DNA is TGTGCCAGCAGCTTAGTTCCTAGCGGGGGCACTGGGACCGGGGAGCTGTTTTTT.

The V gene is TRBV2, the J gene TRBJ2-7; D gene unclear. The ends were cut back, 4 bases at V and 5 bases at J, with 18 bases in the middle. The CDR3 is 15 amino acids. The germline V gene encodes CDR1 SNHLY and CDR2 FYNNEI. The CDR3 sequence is CASSVILGSLNEQYV. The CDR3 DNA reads TGTGCCAGCAGTGTTATCCTGGGCAGTTTGAACGAGCAGTACGTC.

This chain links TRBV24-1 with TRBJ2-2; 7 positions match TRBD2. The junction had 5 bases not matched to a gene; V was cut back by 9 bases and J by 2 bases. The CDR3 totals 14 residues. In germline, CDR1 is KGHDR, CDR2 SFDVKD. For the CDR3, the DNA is TGTGCCACCGGGGGGGGACTCAACACCGGGGAGCTGTTTTTT. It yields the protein CATGGGLNTGELFF.

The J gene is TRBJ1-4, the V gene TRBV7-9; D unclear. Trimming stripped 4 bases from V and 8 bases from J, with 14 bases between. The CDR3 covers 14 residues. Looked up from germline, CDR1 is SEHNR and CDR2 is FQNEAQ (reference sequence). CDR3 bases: TGTGCCAGCAGCTCCTATGGACGGGGAGAAAAACTGTTTTTT. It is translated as CASSSYGRGEKLFF.

The CDR3 DNA sequence: TGCGCCAGCAGCTTTTCCCATCATCCTCAGGGTGCAACTAATGAAAAACTGTTTTTT. Translated, it gives CASSFSHHPQGATNEKLFF. The V and J genes are TRBV5-1 and TRBJ1-4; a possible D gene is TRBD1 (5 bases). Deletions cut 2 bases from V and 0 bases from J, with 20 bases between. CDR1 and CDR2 (germline): SGHRS, YFSETQ. The CDR3 covers 19 residues.

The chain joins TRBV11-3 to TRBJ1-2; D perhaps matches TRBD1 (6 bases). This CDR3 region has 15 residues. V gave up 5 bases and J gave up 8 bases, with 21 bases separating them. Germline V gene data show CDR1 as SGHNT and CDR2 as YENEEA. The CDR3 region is CASSRGCKGDRGYTF. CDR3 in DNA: TGTGCCAGCAGCCGAGGCTGTAAGGGGGATAGGGGCTACACCTTC.

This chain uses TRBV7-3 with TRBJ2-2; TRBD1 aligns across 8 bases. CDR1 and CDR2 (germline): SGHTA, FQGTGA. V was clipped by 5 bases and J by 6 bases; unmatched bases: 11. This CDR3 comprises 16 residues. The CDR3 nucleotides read TGTGCCAGCAGCCTGCTGGGACAGGTGGGGGCCGGGGAGCTGTTTTTT. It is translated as CASSLLGQVGAGELFF.

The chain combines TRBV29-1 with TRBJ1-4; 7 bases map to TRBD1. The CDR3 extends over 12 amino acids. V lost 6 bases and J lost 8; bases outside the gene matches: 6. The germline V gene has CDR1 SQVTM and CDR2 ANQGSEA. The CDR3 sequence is CSVRQGREKLFF. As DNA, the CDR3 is TGCAGCGTCCGACAGGGTCGGGAAAAACTGTTTTTT.

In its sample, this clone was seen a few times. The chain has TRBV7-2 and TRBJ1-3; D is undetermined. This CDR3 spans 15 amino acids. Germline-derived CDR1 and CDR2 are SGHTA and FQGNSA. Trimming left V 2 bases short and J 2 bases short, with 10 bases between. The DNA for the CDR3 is TGTGCCAGCAGCTTAAACCCCGCGCCTGGAAACACCATATATTTT. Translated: CASSLNPAPGNTIYF.

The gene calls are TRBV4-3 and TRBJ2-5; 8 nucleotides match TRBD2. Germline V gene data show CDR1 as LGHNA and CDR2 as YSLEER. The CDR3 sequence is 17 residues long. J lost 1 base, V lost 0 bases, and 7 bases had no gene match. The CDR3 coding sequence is TGCGCCAGCAGCCAAGATGTTCGGGGGGGCTCCCAAGAGACCCAGTACTTC. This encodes CASSQDVRGGSQETQYF.

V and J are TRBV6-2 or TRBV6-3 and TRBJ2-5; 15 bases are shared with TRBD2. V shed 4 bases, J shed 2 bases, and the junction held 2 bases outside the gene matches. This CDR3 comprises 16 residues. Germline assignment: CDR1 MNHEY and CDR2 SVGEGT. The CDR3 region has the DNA TGTGCCAGCAGTTCGGGACTAGCGGGGGGACAAGAGACCCAGTACTTC. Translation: CASSSGLAGGQETQYF.

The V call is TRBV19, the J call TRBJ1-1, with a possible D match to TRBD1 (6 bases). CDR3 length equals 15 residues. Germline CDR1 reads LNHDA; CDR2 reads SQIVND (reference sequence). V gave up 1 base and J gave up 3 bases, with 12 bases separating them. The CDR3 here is CASSIGTGRDTEAFF. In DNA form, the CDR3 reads TGTGCCAGTAGTATAGGTACAGGGAGGGACACTGAAGCTTTCTTT. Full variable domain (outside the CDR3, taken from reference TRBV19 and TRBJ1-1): DGGITQSPKYLFRKEGQNVTLSCEQNLNHDAMYWYRQDPGQGLRLIYYSQIVNDFQKGDIAEGYSVSREKKESFPLTVTSAQKNPTAFYLCASSIGTGRDTEAFFGQGTRLTVV.

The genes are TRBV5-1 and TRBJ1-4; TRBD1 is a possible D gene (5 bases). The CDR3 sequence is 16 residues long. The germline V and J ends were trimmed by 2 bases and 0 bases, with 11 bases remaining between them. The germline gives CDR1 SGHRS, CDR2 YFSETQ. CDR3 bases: TGCGCCAGCAGCTTAGGACAACTACCAACTAATGAAAAACTGTTTTTT. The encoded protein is CASSLGQLPTNEKLFF.

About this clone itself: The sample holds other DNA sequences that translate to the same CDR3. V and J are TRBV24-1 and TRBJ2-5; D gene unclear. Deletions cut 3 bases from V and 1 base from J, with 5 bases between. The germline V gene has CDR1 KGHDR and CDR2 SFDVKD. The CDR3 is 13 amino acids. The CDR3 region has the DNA TGTGCCACCAGTGATGTGGTCCAAGAGACCCAGTACTTC. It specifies CATSDVVQETQYF.

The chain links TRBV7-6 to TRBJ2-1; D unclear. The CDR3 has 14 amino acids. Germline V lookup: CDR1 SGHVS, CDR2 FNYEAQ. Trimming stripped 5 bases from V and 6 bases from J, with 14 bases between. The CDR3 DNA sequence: TGTGCCAGCAGCGGAACCGGTTGGGGCAATGAGCAGTTCTTC. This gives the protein CASSGTGWGNEQFF.

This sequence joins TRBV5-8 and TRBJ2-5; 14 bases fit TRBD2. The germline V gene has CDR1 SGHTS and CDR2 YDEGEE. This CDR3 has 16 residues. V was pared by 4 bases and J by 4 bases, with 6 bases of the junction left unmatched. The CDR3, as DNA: TGTGCCAGCAGCATGGGACTAGCGGGGGCCTTAGAGACCCAGTACTTC. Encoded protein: CASSMGLAGALETQYF.

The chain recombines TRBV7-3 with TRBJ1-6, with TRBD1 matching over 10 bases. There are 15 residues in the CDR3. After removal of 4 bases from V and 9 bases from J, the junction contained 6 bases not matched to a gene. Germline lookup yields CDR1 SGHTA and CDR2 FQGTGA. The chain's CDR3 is CASSSRQGAGSPLHF. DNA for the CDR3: TGTGCCAGCAGCTCTCGACAGGGGGCAGGTTCACCCCTCCACTTT.

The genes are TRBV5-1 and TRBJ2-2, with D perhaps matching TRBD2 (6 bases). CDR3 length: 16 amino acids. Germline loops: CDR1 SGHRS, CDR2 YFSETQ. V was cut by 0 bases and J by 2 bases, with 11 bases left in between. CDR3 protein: CASSLVPGVNTGELFF. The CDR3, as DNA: TGCGCCAGCAGCTTGGTCCCGGGGGTAAACACCGGGGAGCTGTTTTTT.

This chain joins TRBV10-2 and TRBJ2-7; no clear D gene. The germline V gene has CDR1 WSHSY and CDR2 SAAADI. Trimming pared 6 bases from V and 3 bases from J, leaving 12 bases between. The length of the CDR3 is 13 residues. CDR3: CASSLLSNYEQYV. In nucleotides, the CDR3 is TGCGCCAGCAGCCTCCTGAGCAACTACGAGCAGTACGTC.